The clone carrying this T cell receptor beta chain has only a few counts. Its antigen is not identified. One entry per CDR3 protein results from TCRdb running MiXCR on the RT-PCR reads. The sample consists of hundreds of thousands of distinct CDR3 sequences, approximately 12% of them appearing once. Germline CDR1 and CDR2: SGHRS and YFSETQ. The V gene lost 0 bases and the J gene lost 4 bases, with 12 bases spanning the gap. The CDR3 is made up of 15 amino acids. The data were obtained in a study of response to subunit inactivated influenza vaccine. Study results and caveats: Seasonal influenza vaccination, on each occasion, was suggested by the authors to recruit few new T cells.

Here the sequenced sample was PBMCs from blood, taken on the day of vaccination. This chain joins TRBV5-1 and TRBJ2-3; D may be TRBD2 (6 bases). This receptor was taken from a man aged 50-60 years who received an inactivated influenza vaccine. The CDR3 sequence is CASSLDGTYADTQYF. The CDR3, as DNA: TGCGCCAGCAGCTTGGACGGGACTTATGCAGATACGCAGTATTTT.